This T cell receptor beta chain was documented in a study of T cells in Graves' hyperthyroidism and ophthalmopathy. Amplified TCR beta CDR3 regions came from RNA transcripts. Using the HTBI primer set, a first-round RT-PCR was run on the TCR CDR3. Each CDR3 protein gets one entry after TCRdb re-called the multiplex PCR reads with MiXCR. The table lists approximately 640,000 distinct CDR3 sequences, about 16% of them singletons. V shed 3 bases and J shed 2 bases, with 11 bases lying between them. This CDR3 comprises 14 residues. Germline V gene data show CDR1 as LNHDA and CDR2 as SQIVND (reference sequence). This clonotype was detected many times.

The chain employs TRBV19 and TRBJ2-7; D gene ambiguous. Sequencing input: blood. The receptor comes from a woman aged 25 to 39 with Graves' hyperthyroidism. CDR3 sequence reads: CASSIGDGTYEQYF. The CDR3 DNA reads TGTGCCAGTAGTATTGGCGACGGTACCTACGAGCAGTACTTC. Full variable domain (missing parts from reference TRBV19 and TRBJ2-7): DGGITQSPKYLFRKEGQNVTLSCEQNLNHDAMYWYRQDPGQGLRLIYYSQIVNDFQKGDIAEGYSVSREKKESFPLTVTSAQKNPTAFYLCASSIGDGTYEQYFGPGTRLTVT.